The rows below give T cell receptor beta chains drawn from one sample of a study of T cell responses to AZD1222 COVID-19 vaccine. TCRdb's copy holds only in-frame clones and misses some; the assay was immunoSEQ multiplex PCR. The table has 85,000 to 100,000 clones, roughly 91% seen once. The input for sequencing was peripheral blood, taken on day 0 of AZD1222 vaccination. These receptors all stem from an adult in good health. Each CDR3 is given with its conserved first and last residue. Each record gives: J gene, V gene, clone size, D gene, CDR3 DNA, CDR3 protein. The D gene is left open where the match is weak. Expanded clones are given a class, and other clones once, few, many or no size at all.

TRBJ1-1 TRBV18 NA NA TGTGCCAGCTCACCGAGGACGGATGTGAACACTGAAGCTTTCTTT CASSPRTDVNTEAFF
TRBJ2-5 TRBV6-1 NA NA TGTGCCAGCAGTGAAGCGCAAGAACGGGAGACCCAGTACTTC CASSEAQERETQYF
TRBJ1-2 TRBV18 NA NA TGTGCCAGCTCACCATTTGACGGGCTTTCTGGCTACACCTTC CASSPFDGLSGYTF
TRBJ1-1 TRBV6-2/TRBV6-3 NA TRBD1 TGTGCCAGCAGTTACCCCAGGGGGCACATGAACACTGAAGCTTTCTTT CASSYPRGHMNTEAFF
TRBJ2-5 TRBV5-1 NA NA TGCGCCAGCAGCTTGGGACAAGGAGAGACCCAGTACTTC CASSLGQGETQYF
TRBJ1-4 TRBV19 NA TRBD1 TGTGCCAGTAGTTCGTGGACAGGGGCTAATGAAAAACTGTTTTTT CASSSWTGANEKLFF
TRBJ2-3 TRBV6-2/TRBV6-3 NA TRBD2 TGTGCCAGCAGTTACTCCCTGACTAGCGGGGACACAGATACGCAGTATTTT CASSYSLTSGDTDTQYF
TRBJ2-5 TRBV6-5 NA TRBD1 TGTGCCAGCAGTTACGAGGCAGGGGGCTTAGGAGAGACCCAGTACTTC CASSYEAGGLGETQYF
TRBJ1-5 TRBV12-3/TRBV12-4 NA TRBD1 TGTGCCAGCAGTTTAAGGGGACAGGTCCCCCAGCATTTT CASSLRGQVPQHF
TRBJ1-6 TRBV6-1 NA NA TGTGCCAGCAGTGAAAGGAACAAATCACCCCTCCACTTT CASSERNKSPLHF
TRBJ2-2 TRBV13 few NA TGTGCCAGCAGCCGACCCCCATGGGGAGGGGAGCTGTTTTTT CASSRPPWGGELFF
TRBJ1-1 TRBV4-2 NA NA TGTGCCAGCAGCCAAGCGATACAATTGAACACTGAAGCTTTCTTT CASSQAIQLNTEAFF
TRBJ1-5 TRBV6-5 once NA TGTGCCAGCAGTACCCGGTTGTGGGAGCCCCAGCATTTT CASSTRLWEPQHF
TRBJ2-7 TRBV7-3 NA NA TGTGCCAGCAGCTTAACTCCGGGACCCTACGAGCAGTACTTC CASSLTPGPYEQYF
TRBJ1-2 TRBV4-1 NA NA TGCGCCAGCAGCCCCGGACGGCCGTCGGACTATGGCTACACCTTC CASSPGRPSDYGYTF
TRBJ1-2 TRBV7-8 NA NA TGTGCCAGCAGCCCTAGATTCTTAGGCTACACCTTC CASSPRFLGYTF
TRBJ2-7 TRBV7-6 NA NA TGTGCCAGCAGCCTCGGTGGAGATATCTACGAGCAGTACTTC CASSLGGDIYEQYF
TRBJ1-1 TRBV18 NA NA TGTGCCAGCTCACCTAGCACAGGATTGAGGGACACTGAAGCTTTCTTT CASSPSTGLRDTEAFF
TRBJ1-4 TRBV5-4 NA NA TGTGCCAGCAGGGGGGATTTTAATGAAAAACTGTTTTTT CASRGDFNEKLFF
TRBJ1-2 TRBV19 NA TRBD1 TGTGCCAGTAGTTATTCACCGGGACAGGGGATTGCTGGCTACACCTTC CASSYSPGQGIAGYTF
TRBJ2-2 TRBV18 few NA TGTGCCAGCTCACCCGGAGAAAACACCGGGGAGCTGTTTTTT CASSPGENTGELFF
TRBJ1-2 TRBV7-2 NA TRBD1 TGTGCCAGCAGCATCCCGGGTTCATCCGGGACAGGGCGGCCTTATGGCTACACCTTC CASSIPGSSGTGRPYGYTF
TRBJ1-6 TRBV9 NA NA TGTGCCAGCAGCGTAGCTCCCCTTGACTATAATTCACCCCTCCACTTT CASSVAPLDYNSPLHF
TRBJ1-2 TRBV6-5 NA NA TGTGCCAGCAGTCCCCCAGGGCTTCCAGACTACACCTTC CASSPPGLPDYTF
TRBJ1-4 TRBV19 NA TRBD1 TGTGCCAGTAGTGGAGGACAGGGAAACGAAAAACTGTTTTTT CASSGGQGNEKLFF
TRBJ1-4 TRBV18 few TRBD1 TGTGCCAGCTCATCCTCCGGGACAGGTGGCGAAAAACTGTTTTTT CASSSSGTGGEKLFF
TRBJ1-6 TRBV4-1 NA TRBD1 TGCGCCAGCAGCCAATCCGGACAGGGAAATTCACCCCTCCACTTT CASSQSGQGNSPLHF
TRBJ2-2 TRBV18 few NA TGTGCCAGCTCACGGAGGGCCGGCGGGGAGCTGTTTTTT CASSRRAGGELFF
TRBJ2-5 TRBV7-6 NA TRBD1 TGTGCCAGCAGCACCGGACAGGGACACCAAGAGACCCAGTACTTC CASSTGQGHQETQYF
TRBJ1-5 TRBV2 NA NA TGTGCCAGCAGCCAGGGTCGGGGCAATCAGCCCCAGCATTTT CASSQGRGNQPQHF
TRBJ1-2 TRBV7-8 NA NA TGTGCCAGCAGCTCTCGGGCGGGGGATGGCTACACCTTC CASSSRAGDGYTF
TRBJ2-1 TRBV7-2 once NA TGTGCCAGCAGCATCAGACAGGACAATGAGCAGTTCTTC CASSIRQDNEQFF
TRBJ1-1 TRBV19 once TRBD1 TGTGCCAGTAGTATTCTCTGGGTTATGGGACAGGGTATGAACACTGAAGCTTTCTTT CASSILWVMGQGMNTEAFF
TRBJ1-5 TRBV7-2 once NA TGTGCCAGCAGCTTAGCGTCCCGTTTTGCTCAGCCCCAGCATTTT CASSLASRFAQPQHF
TRBJ2-7 TRBV5-1 NA TRBD1 TGCGCCAGCAGCTTGGGACAGGGGGAATTGTCCGAGCAGTACTTC CASSLGQGELSEQYF
TRBJ2-7 TRBV18 NA TRBD1 TGTGCCAGCTCACCAAGGACAGGGGTTATAGAGCAGTACTTC CASSPRTGVIEQYF
TRBJ2-7 TRBV6-1 NA TRBD2 TGTGCCAGCAGTGAAGCGCTCGGGAGGACGAGGGGAGGATACGAGCAGTACTTC CASSEALGRTRGGYEQYF
TRBJ2-5 TRBV6-5 NA NA TGTGCCAGCAGTTACGGTGTTGGGCCTCAAGAGACCCAGTACTTC CASSYGVGPQETQYF
TRBJ1-2 TRBV18 NA NA TGTGCCAGCTCATTACAGACAGACAACTATGGCTACACCTTC CASSLQTDNYGYTF
TRBJ2-7 TRBV6-9 NA TRBD1 TGTGCCAGCAGTTATTGTGGCGCAGATAGACAGGGAAGCTTCGAGCAGTACTTC CASSYCGADRQGSFEQYF
TRBJ1-3 TRBV5-5 NA NA TGTGCCAGCAGCTTAAGAGGGGCCGGAAACACCATATATTTT CASSLRGAGNTIYF
TRBJ1-3 TRBV6-6 once NA TGTGCCAGCAGTCTGACTGGTGGAAACACCATATATTTT CASSLTGGNTIYF
TRBJ2-1 TRBV10-3 NA NA TGTGCCATCAGTGGAAACATGGGGAGCTCCTACAATGAGCAGTTCTTC CAISGNMGSSYNEQFF
TRBJ2-1 TRBV6-5 NA TRBD1 TGTGCCAGCAGAGCTACAGGGGGATCCTACAATGAGCAGTTCTTC CASRATGGSYNEQFF
TRBJ1-5 TRBV6-2/TRBV6-3 NA NA TGTGCCAGCAGCCGCGGGGGAGGGCATCAGCCCCAGCATTTT CASSRGGGHQPQHF
TRBJ1-4 TRBV18 NA TRBD1 TGTGCCAGCTCACCACCGATGGGACAGGGTAAAGAAAAACTGTTTTTT CASSPPMGQGKEKLFF
TRBJ1-1 TRBV30 NA NA TGTGCCTGGAGTACCTCCCGAGTGGTTGGCACTGAAGCTTTCTTT CAWSTSRVVGTEAFF
TRBJ1-2 TRBV12-3/TRBV12-4 NA NA TGTGCCAGCAGTCCACAGGGAAACTATGGCTACACCTTC CASSPQGNYGYTF
TRBJ2-7 TRBV6-2/TRBV6-3 NA NA TGTGCCAGCAGTTACCGTGGCAGGGCTGGCGAGCAGTACTTC CASSYRGRAGEQYF
TRBJ1-1 TRBV12-3/TRBV12-4 NA NA TGTGCCAGCGTAGGACACCCGAACACTGAAGCTTTCTTT CASVGHPNTEAFF